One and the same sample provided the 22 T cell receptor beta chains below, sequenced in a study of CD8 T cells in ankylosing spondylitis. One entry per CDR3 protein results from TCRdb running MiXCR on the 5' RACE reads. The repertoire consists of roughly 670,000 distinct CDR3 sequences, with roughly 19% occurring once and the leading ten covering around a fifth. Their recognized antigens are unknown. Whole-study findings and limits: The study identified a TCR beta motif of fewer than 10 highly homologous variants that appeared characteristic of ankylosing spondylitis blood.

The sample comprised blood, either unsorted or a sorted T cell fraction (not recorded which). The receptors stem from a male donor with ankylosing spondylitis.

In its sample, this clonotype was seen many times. The CDR3 sequence is CASSFKLAGVGDTQYF. The CDR3 coding sequence is TGTGCCAGCAGCTTCAAGCTAGCGGGAGTAGGGGATACGCAGTATTTT. The chain carries TRBV7-2 and TRBJ2-3; TRBD2 matches 10 bases. V lost 3 bases and J lost 6; bases outside the gene matches: 9. The germline V gene has CDR1 SGHTA and CDR2 FQGNSA. CDR3 length: 16 amino acids.

The CDR3: CSVRDSVLYF. The CDR3 region has the DNA TGCAGCGTCCGGGACAGTGTTTTGTACTTC. The rearrangement links TRBV29-1 to TRBJ2-7; 7 bases line up with TRBD1. CDR1 is SQVTM, CDR2 ANQGSEA, per germline. CDR3 size: 10 residues. V lost 6 bases to trimming and J lost 12 bases; unmatched junction nucleotides: 8.

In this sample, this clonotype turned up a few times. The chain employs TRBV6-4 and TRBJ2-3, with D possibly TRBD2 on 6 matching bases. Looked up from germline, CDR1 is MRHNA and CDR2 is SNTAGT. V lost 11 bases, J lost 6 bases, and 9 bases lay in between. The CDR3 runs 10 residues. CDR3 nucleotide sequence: TGTGCCTGGAGGGAGGATACGCAGTATTTT. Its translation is CAWREDTQYF.

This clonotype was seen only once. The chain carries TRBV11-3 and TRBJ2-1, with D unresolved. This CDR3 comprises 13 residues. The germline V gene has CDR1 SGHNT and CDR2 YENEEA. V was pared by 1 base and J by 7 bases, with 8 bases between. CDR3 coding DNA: TGTGCCAGCAGCTTAGGGTCTTTAAATGAGCAGTTCTTC. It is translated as CASSLGSLNEQFF.

The CDR3 region is CASSSRAGGLTDTQYF. The DNA of the CDR3 is TGTGCCAGCAGTTCGAGAGCGGGGGGGCTCACAGATACGCAGTATTTT. This chain links TRBV12-3 or TRBV12-4 with TRBJ2-3; 10 bases map to TRBD2. CDR3 length: 16 amino acids. The V and J ends lost 4 bases and 2 bases, in that order; junction bases with no gene match: 6.

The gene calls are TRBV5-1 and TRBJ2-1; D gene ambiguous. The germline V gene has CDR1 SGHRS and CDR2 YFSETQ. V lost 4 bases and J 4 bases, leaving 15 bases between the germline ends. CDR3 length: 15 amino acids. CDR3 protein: CASSQNMGPYNEQFF. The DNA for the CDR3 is TGCGCCAGCAGCCAGAACATGGGCCCTTACAATGAGCAGTTCTTC.

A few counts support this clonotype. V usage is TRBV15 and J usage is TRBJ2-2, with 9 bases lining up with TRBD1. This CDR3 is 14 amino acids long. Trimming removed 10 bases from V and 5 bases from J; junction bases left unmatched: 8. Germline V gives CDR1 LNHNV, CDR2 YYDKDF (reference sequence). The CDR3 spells CAIRGDRVTGELFF. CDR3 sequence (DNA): TGTGCCATCCGCGGGGACAGGGTTACCGGGGAGCTGTTTTTT.

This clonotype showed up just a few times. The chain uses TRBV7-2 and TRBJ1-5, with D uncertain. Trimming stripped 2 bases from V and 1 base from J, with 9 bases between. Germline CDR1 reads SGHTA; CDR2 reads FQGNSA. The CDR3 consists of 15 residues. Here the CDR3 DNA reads TGTGCCAGCAGCTTAACCGGGCAGAGCAATCAGCCCCAGCATTTT. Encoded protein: CASSLTGQSNQPQHF.

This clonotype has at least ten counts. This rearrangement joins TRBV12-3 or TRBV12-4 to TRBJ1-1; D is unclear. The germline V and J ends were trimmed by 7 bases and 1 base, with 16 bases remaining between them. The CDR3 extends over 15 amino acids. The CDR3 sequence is CASTPGGMRNTEAFF. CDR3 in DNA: TGTGCCAGCACCCCGGGAGGGATGAGGAACACTGAAGCTTTCTTT.

The CDR3 nucleotides are TGCAGCGCTTTAAATAGTCCGGGACCCGAGTACGGCGGGGAGCTGTTTTTT. It is translated as CSALNSPGPEYGGELFF. This chain uses TRBV29-1 with TRBJ2-2; possibly TRBD1 or TRBD2 for D (5 bases each). CDR1 and CDR2 (germline): SQVTM, ANQGSEA. The CDR3 loop spans 17 amino acids. V lost 7 bases and J lost 7, with 28 bases in between.

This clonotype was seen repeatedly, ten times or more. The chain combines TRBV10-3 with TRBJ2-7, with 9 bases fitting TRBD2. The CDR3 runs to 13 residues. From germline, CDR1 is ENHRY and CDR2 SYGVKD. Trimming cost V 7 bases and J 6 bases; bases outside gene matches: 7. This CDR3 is CAIKVAGEVEQYF. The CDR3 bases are TGTGCCATCAAAGTAGCGGGAGAAGTCGAGCAGTACTTC.

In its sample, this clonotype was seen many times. The CDR3 loop reads CASSESGLQPQHF. The CDR3 DNA reads as TGCGCCAGCAGTGAGTCAGGGCTTCAGCCCCAGCATTTT. This sequence joins TRBV10-2 and TRBJ1-5; D uncertain. The CDR3 is 13 residues long. CDR1 and CDR2 (germline): WSHSY, SAAADI. Trimming cost V 0 bases and J 6 bases, with 6 bases left between them.

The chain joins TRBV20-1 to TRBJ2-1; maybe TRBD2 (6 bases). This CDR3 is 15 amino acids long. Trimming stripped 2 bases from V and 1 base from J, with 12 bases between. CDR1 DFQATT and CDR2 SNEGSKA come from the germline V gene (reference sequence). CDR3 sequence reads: CSARLIAGSYNEQFF. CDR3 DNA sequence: TGCAGTGCTAGATTAATCGCGGGATCCTACAATGAGCAGTTCTTC.

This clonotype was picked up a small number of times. In DNA, the CDR3 is TGCAGTGCTAGTAGGGACAGGGGTGAAGAGCAGTTCTTC. This codes for CSASRDRGEEQFF. The chain joins TRBV20-1 to TRBJ2-1; 10 nucleotides match TRBD1. Trimming removed 3 bases from V and 10 bases from J; junction bases left unmatched: 6. Per the germline V gene, CDR1 is DFQATT and CDR2 is SNEGSKA (reference sequence). There are 13 residues in the CDR3.

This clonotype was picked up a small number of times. CDR3 DNA: TGTGCCAGCAGTTCCATTAGCGGGGGCGAGCAGTACTTC. It codes for CASSSISGGEQYF. This rearrangement joins TRBV28 to TRBJ2-7; 9 nucleotides agree with TRBD2. The CDR3 length is 13 residues. Per the germline V gene, CDR1 is MDHEN and CDR2 is SYDVKM. J lost 6 bases, V lost 4 bases, and 4 bases had no gene match.

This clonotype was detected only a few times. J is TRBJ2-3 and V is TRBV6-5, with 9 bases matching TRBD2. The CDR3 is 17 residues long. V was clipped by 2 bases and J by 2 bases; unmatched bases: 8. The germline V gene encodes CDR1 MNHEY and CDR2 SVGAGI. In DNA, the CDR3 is TGTGCCAGCAGTTACACGCTGAGCGGGGGGTTCACAGATACGCAGTATTTT. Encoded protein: CASSYTLSGGFTDTQYF.

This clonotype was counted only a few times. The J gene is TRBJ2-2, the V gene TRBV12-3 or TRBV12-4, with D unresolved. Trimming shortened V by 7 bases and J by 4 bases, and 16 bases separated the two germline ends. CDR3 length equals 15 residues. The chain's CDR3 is CASIPPLGSTGELFF. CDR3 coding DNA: TGTGCCAGCATACCCCCCTTAGGGTCCACCGGGGAGCTGTTTTTT.

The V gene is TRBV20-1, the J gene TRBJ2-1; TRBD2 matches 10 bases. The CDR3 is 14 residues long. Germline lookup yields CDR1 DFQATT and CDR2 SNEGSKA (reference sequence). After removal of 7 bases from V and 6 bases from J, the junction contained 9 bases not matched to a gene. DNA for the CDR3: TGCAGTGTCCCCCCAGCGGGGGGGCCCAATGAGCAGTTCTTC. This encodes CSVPPAGGPNEQFF.

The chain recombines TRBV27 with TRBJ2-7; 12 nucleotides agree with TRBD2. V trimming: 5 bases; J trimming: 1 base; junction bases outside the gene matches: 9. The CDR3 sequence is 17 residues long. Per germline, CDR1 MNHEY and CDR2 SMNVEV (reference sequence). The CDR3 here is CASSILGLAGSSYEQYF. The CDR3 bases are TGTGCCAGCAGTATCCTCGGACTAGCGGGATCATCCTACGAGCAGTACTTC.

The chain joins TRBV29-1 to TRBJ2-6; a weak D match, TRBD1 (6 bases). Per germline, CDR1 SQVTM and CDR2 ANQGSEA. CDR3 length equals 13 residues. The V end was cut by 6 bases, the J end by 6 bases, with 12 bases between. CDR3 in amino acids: CSVRTESANVLTF. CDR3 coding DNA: TGCAGCGTCCGGACAGAGTCGGCCAACGTCCTGACTTTC. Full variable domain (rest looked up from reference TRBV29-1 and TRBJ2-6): SAVISQKPSRDICQRGTSLTIQCQVDSQVTMMFWYRQQPGQSLTLIATANQGSEATYESGFVIDKFPISRPNLTFSTLTVSNMSPEDSSIYLCSVRTESANVLTFGAGSRLTVL.

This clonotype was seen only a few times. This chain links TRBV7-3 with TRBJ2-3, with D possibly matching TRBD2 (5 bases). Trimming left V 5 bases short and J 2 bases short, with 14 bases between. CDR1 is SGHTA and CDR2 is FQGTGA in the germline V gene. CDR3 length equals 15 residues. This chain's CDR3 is CASSGRLSPTDTQYF. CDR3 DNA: TGTGCCAGCAGCGGCAGACTAAGCCCCACAGATACGCAGTATTTT. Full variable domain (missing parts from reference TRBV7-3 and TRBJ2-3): GAGVSQTPSNKVTEKGKYVELRCDPISGHTALYWYRQSLGQGPEFLIYFQGTGAADDSGLPNDRFFAVRPEGSVSTLKIQRTERGDSAVYLCASSGRLSPTDTQYFGPGTRLTVL.

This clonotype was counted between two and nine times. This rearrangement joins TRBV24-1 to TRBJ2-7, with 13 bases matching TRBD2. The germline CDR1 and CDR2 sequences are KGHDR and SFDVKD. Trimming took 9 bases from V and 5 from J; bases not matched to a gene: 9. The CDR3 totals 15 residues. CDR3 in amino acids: CATGLAGEDRDEQYF. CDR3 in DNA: TGTGCCACCGGACTAGCGGGAGAGGACAGGGACGAGCAGTACTTC.